This TCR beta chain was captured by sequencing in a study of shared clonotypes between healthy human individuals (dated by TCRdb to the early 2020s). About the study as a whole: A couple of women and a few men aged 18 to 49 years were included in the cohort. Per donor, leukapheresis produced somewhere between about 0.8 and 9 billion PBMCs. For each donor, three plates each were used for CD4 naive and CD4 memory, two plates were used for CD8 naive, and one plate was used for CD8 memory. To increase sequencing depth and limit assay-specific biases, different laboratories used diverse techniques to prepare libraries and sequence TCR repertoires. Blood TCR repertoires of about five healthy adults were deeply sequenced to estimate repertoire size and the extent of clonotype sharing between individuals. What the research found in general, with its limitations: Only blood was sampled, and tissue TCR repertoires likely differ from those in blood. Rarefaction of sorted-subset datasets indicated incomplete sequencing despite the large sequencing depth. Sharing across a few donors was observed for roughly 5% of naive CD4, 3.5% of naive CD8, 2.3% of memory CD4, and about 0.4% of memory CD8 clonotypes. Pairwise subsampling led to the expectation that sequencing depth would affect the degree of clonotype sharing among donors. Naive subsets generally had larger estimated clonotype richness than memory subsets. Compared with non-shared clonotypes, the clonotypes found in all four sorted-subset donors had higher generation probabilities. The small number of donors limited the genetic and exposure-history diversity represented.

The CDR3 numbers 12 residues from cysteine through phenylalanine. Of the read, only the CDR3 DNA is kept; its 36 bases are in frame from base 1. Between the V and J ends, shortened by 5 bases and 5 bases respectively, the junction contains 6 bases. The germline V gene encodes CDR1 SGHTA and CDR2 FQGNSA. Healthy HIV-negative adults with no recently reported acute infections or vaccinations were included as donors. Every donor was a Caucasian adult living in Nashville, Tennessee, USA. Magnetic negative selection was used to enrich CD4+ T cells, after which naive cells were positively selected on CD45RA and the negative fraction became the memory subset. After blood collection by leukapheresis, PBMCs were isolated using Ficoll-Histopaque density gradient centrifugation and then cryopreserved in the vapor phase of liquid nitrogen. Analytical flow cytometry was used to check the purity and quantity of each magnetically sorted T cell population. From each sorted fraction, genomic DNA was isolated and quantified by UV absorbance on a Nanodrop 2000c.

Using the deep immunoSEQ assay, multiplex PCR amplified TCR CDR3 regions from genomic DNA. Genomic DNA extracted from each cell subset was distributed evenly over all wells of several immunoSEQ 96-well plates, and each plate served as one replicate. For sorted subsets, approximately 210 ng genomic DNA, equal to about 30,000 T cell genomes, was loaded into each replicate PCR. Purified libraries were quantified with a Qubit 3.0 fluorometer, sized on a Bioanalyzer 2100, and re-quantified with the KAPA Library Quantification kit. Each immunoSEQ 96-well plate was sequenced on its own single-read 150-cycle Illumina NextSeq 550 flow cell. The authors processed their data as follows. Because the immunoSEQ output included only junctional sequences and no quality scores, the filtering could not be the same as the filtering used for full-length reads. To assign V/J genes and CDR3, sequences were annotated using PyIR, a Python wrapper for IgBLAST v1.9, with IMGT germline references. Any read was removed if the V/J assignment was weak (E-value above 1e-6), the CDR3 was missing, or the read contained stop codons, out-of-frame junctions, or ambiguous translated residues. V3J clonotypes were defined as sequences sharing the same inferred V gene, J gene, and CDR3 amino acid sequence. Percentage overlap between repertoires was calculated by dividing the number of shared unique clonotypes by the size of the smaller repertoire. Repertoire richness was assessed with RTK rarefaction, the Chao1 estimator, and Recon v2.1 estimates of unobserved clonotypes. For all TCRbeta clonotypes obtained by the gDNA method from a handful of donors, generation probabilities were computed with OLGA. TCRdb mirrors the immuneACCESS table, restricted to in-frame sequences. Some clones are absent from its copies; in checked studies, under half trace to an unresolved V gene, and the reason for the others is unknown. For V, J and clone size, that table is used; D and trimming come from the DNA. The sample profile shows about a million clones; around 77% of them were found once. The ten most abundant clones make up approximately 0.95% of the sample.

In the case of this clone: The antigen it binds to is not known. One base away there is no much larger clone; base qualities are not given.

The sequencing sample was made of memory CD4+ T cells from PBMCs. Read against the paper, the sample's cell subset or site label means: CD45RA-negative fraction. This clonotype was sampled from a man aged 18 to 30 in good health. Some clones in this sample may be carry-over from other donors' samples. The chain employs TRBV7-2 and TRBJ2-2; the D gene remains uncertain. CDR3 protein: CASSGRTGELFF. The nucleotide sequence is given as TGTGCCAGCAGCGGTCGGACCGGGGAGCTGTTTTTT.